Shown below are 31 T cell receptor beta chains from a single sample sequenced in a study of CD8 T cells in ankylosing spondylitis. TCRdb used MiXCR to reprocess the 5' RACE reads, holding one entry per CDR3 protein. The repertoire holds some 290,000 distinct CDR3 sequences, with around 19% as singletons. Sequenced: blood, either unsorted or a sorted T cell fraction (not recorded which). These receptors came from a male donor with ankylosing spondylitis or in good health (not recorded which).

CDR3 sequence: CASSVGASRGRTDTQYF. CDR3 DNA: TGTGCCAGCAGCGTAGGGGCTAGCCGTGGCCGCACAGATACGCAGTATTTT. This chain links TRBV9 with TRBJ2-3; weak D call: TRBD2 (5 bases). In germline, CDR1 is SGDLS, CDR2 YYNGEE. V was cut by 0 bases and J by 1 base, with 15 bases left in between. The CDR3 is 17 amino acids.

This rearrangement joins TRBV5-5 to TRBJ2-6, with D possibly TRBD1 on 5 matching bases. The CDR3 has 17 amino acids. Germline V gene data show CDR1 as SGHKS and CDR2 as YYEKEE (reference sequence). The V end was cut by 0 bases, the J end by 0 bases, with 10 bases between. CDR3 protein: CASSLDRLHSGANVLTF. CDR3 nucleotides: TGTGCCAGCAGCTTGGACAGGCTCCACTCTGGGGCCAACGTCCTGACTTTC.

V usage is TRBV7-9 and J usage is TRBJ2-3, with TRBD1 identical over 9 bases. CDR1 is SEHNR, CDR2 FQNEAQ, per germline (reference sequence). V was pared by 4 bases and J by 5 bases, with 10 bases of the junction left unmatched. The CDR3 totals 16 residues. CDR3: CASSSYRGLGVDTQYF. The DNA of the CDR3 is TGTGCCAGCAGCTCTTACAGGGGGCTCGGAGTAGATACGCAGTATTTT.

This sequence joins TRBV2 and TRBJ2-1; no clear D. This CDR3 is built from 12 residues. Trimming stripped 3 bases from V and 6 bases from J, with 6 bases between. Germline V gene lookup returns CDR1 SNHLY and CDR2 FYNNEI. CDR3 region: CASSEGPNEQFF. CDR3 DNA sequence: TGTGCCAGCAGTGAGGGTCCCAATGAGCAGTTCTTC.

V and J are TRBV18 and TRBJ1-3; no clear D. Germline V gives CDR1 KGHSH, CDR2 LQKENI. The CDR3 length is 14 residues. V was cut by 6 bases and J by 0 bases, with 9 bases left in between. The chain's CDR3 is CASSRSSSGNTIYF. The CDR3 coding sequence is TGTGCCAGCTCCCGAAGCAGCTCTGGAAACACCATATATTTT.

The chain combines TRBV28 with TRBJ2-2; D possibly corresponds to TRBD1 (5 bases). Germline V gene data show CDR1 as MDHEN and CDR2 as SYDVKM. This CDR3 has 12 amino acids. The V end was cut by 10 bases, the J end by 1 base, with 7 bases between. The CDR3 sequence is CAMGQNTGELFF. DNA of the CDR3: TGTGCCATGGGGCAGAACACCGGGGAGCTGTTTTTT.

In its sample, this clonotype was seen a few times. This sequence joins TRBV29-1 and TRBJ2-5, with D tentatively TRBD1 or TRBD2 (5 bases each). The CDR3 covers 14 residues. CDR1 and CDR2 (germline): SQVTM, ANQGSEA. Deletions cut 3 bases from V and 2 bases from J, with 13 bases between. The CDR3 region is CSVDQGTPQETQYF. CDR3 DNA: TGCAGCGTTGATCAAGGGACCCCACAAGAGACCCAGTACTTC.

The chain is built from TRBV12-3 or TRBV12-4 and TRBJ1-1; D remains unclear. The CDR3 consists of 13 residues. V gave up 6 bases and J gave up 2 bases, with 10 bases separating them. The CDR3 DNA is TGTGCCAGCAGAGGCACCCAAAACACTGAAGCTTTCTTT. This gives the protein CASRGTQNTEAFF.

The rearrangement uses TRBV15 and TRBJ2-5; D gene uncertain. Germline-derived CDR1 and CDR2 are LNHNV and YYDKDF (reference sequence). CDR3 length equals 14 residues. Deletions cut 1 base from V and 0 bases from J, with 6 bases between. The CDR3 sequence: CATSRAFNQETQYF. The CDR3 coding sequence is TGTGCCACCAGCAGAGCATTTAACCAAGAGACCCAGTACTTC.

With respect to this clonotype: A single base separates this from a much larger clone, so it may be a read error. This chain connects TRBV5-1 to TRBJ2-2, with 8 bases identical to TRBD1. This CDR3 has 15 amino acids. The germline V gene encodes CDR1 SGHRS and CDR2 YFSETQ. In nucleotides, the CDR3 is TGCACCAGCAGCGTCGACAGGGGGAACACCGGGGAGCTGTTTTTT. Protein sequence: CTSSVDRGNTGELFF.

The chain carries TRBV6-4 and TRBJ2-7; D may be TRBD1 (5 bases). Looked up from germline, CDR1 is MRHNA and CDR2 is SNTAGT. This CDR3 contains 16 residues. Trimming removed 0 bases from V and 3 bases from J, with 15 bases in between. The CDR3 here is CASSDSGQPKLYEQYV. The CDR3 nucleotides read TGTGCCAGCAGTGACTCGGGGCAGCCCAAACTCTACGAGCAGTACGTC.

This clonotype appeared a few times. The chain combines TRBV24-1 with TRBJ2-1, with 9 positions matching TRBD1. CDR1 is KGHDR, CDR2 SFDVKD, per germline. The CDR3 runs 16 residues. Trimming took 2 bases from V and 3 from J; bases not matched to a gene: 4. The CDR3 DNA is TGTGCCACCAGTGATTCCGGGACAGGGCACTACAATGAGCAGTTCTTC. This codes for CATSDSGTGHYNEQFF.

The chain carries TRBV5-1 and TRBJ2-3, with 8 bases identical to TRBD2. Trimming removed 0 bases from V and 3 bases from J; junction bases left unmatched: 9. The CDR3 is 17 amino acids. Germline lookup yields CDR1 SGHRS and CDR2 YFSETQ. As DNA, the CDR3 is TGCGCCAGCAGCTTGGTTCTAGCGGGTCGAGGAACAGATACGCAGTATTTT. Its translation is CASSLVLAGRGTDTQYF.

The sample holds a few counts of this clonotype. The V call is TRBV21-1, the J call TRBJ2-7; the D segment call TRBD1 is taken from the table without a DNA check. TRBV21-1 is tagged as a pseudogene. The CDR3 has 14 amino acids. DNA for the CDR3: TGTGCCAGCCCCCTCTCTCGTAGCTCCTACGAGCAGTACGTC. This translates into CASPLSRSSYEQYV.

This clonotype was observed a handful of times. The chain couples TRBV3-1 to TRBJ1-1; 9 bases are a match to TRBD1. The CDR3 spans 14 residues. V gave up 5 bases and J gave up 1 base; unmatched junction bases: 2. Germline CDR1 is LGHDT and CDR2 is YNNKEL (reference sequence). The CDR3 loop reads CASSWTGENTEAFF. CDR3 DNA: TGTGCCAGCAGCTGGACAGGGGAGAACACTGAAGCTTTCTTT.

The V call is TRBV20-1, the J call TRBJ2-5; D may be TRBD1 (5 bases). The V gene's germline CDR1 is DFQATT and CDR2 SNEGSKA (reference sequence). V lost 2 bases and J lost 4, with 8 bases in between. CDR3 length: 12 residues. Here the CDR3 DNA reads TGCAGTGCTAGAAAGCAGGGAGAGACCCAGTACTTC. Translation gives CSARKQGETQYF.

This clonotype was detected ten times or more. V is TRBV20-1 and J is TRBJ2-3; D perhaps matches TRBD2 (7 bases). Trimming took 7 bases from V and 4 from J, leaving 18 bases between them. The CDR3 covers 14 residues. Germline CDR1 DFQATT, CDR2 SNEGSKA (reference sequence). In nucleotides, the CDR3 is TGCAGTGTAGCCGGCGGGGGCCTGGCAGATACGCAGTATTTT. It is translated as CSVAGGGLADTQYF.

This clonotype came up a few times. One end of the junction does not line up with germline, which may come from a read error. The V gene is TRBV7-6, the J gene TRBJ1-2; 9 nucleotides align to TRBD1. The CDR3 covers 21 residues. In germline, CDR1 is SGHVS, CDR2 FNYEAQ. The CDR3 bases are TGTGCTAGCAGCTTGGGACAGGGAAGGACAGTAGCCTTCTATTCTGGCTATGGCTACACCTTC. It translates to CASSLGQGRTVAFYSGYGYTF.

This clonotype was observed at least ten times. CDR3 region: CATSRDRNSNQPQHF. The CDR3 DNA sequence: TGTGCCACCAGCAGAGATAGGAACAGCAATCAGCCCCAGCATTTT. V and J are TRBV15 and TRBJ1-5; no reliable D call. V lost 0 bases and J 1 base, leaving 7 bases between the germline ends. The CDR3 has 15 amino acids. The V gene's germline CDR1 is LNHNV and CDR2 YYDKDF (reference sequence). The full variable domain, with the rest looked up from reference TRBV15 and TRBJ1-5, is DAMVIQNPRYQVTQFGKPVTLSCSQTLNHNVMYWYQQKSSQAPKLLFHYYDKDFNNEADTPDNFQSRRPNTSFCFLDIRSPGLGDTAMYLCATSRDRNSNQPQHFGDGTRLSIL.

This clonotype was detected only a few times. The gene calls are TRBV12-3 or TRBV12-4 and TRBJ2-2, with 12 bases identical to TRBD2. The CDR3 length is 14 residues. The ends lost 6 bases at V and 7 bases at J; junction bases unmatched: 3. DNA for the CDR3: TGTGCCAGCAGAACTAGCGGGAGGATCGGGGAGCTGTTTTTT. This gives the protein CASRTSGRIGELFF.

A few counts support this clonotype. V is TRBV28 and J is TRBJ2-1, with 10 nucleotides matching TRBD2. Trimming took 6 bases from V and 4 from J; bases not matched to a gene: 6. CDR1 MDHEN and CDR2 SYDVKM come from the germline V gene. This CDR3 contains 15 residues. The CDR3 spells CASSPSLAGYNEQFF. The DNA for the CDR3 is TGTGCCAGCAGCCCCTCACTAGCGGGGTACAATGAGCAGTTCTTC.

V and J are TRBV29-1 and TRBJ2-1; 11 nucleotides align to TRBD1. J was trimmed by 8 bases and V by 3 bases; bases with no gene match: 15. Germline loops: CDR1 SQVTM, CDR2 ANQGSEA. CDR3 length equals 17 residues. CDR3 residues: CSVDERGQGDRVYEQFF. CDR3 coding DNA: TGCAGCGTTGATGAGCGGGGACAGGGGGATCGGGTTTATGAGCAGTTCTTC.

The CDR3 region is CAIARKQQETQYF. In DNA form, the CDR3 reads TGTGCCATAGCGAGGAAGCAGCAAGAGACCCAGTACTTC. V gene TRBV6-1 combines with J gene TRBJ2-5, with D perhaps TRBD2 (5 bases). This CDR3 region has 13 residues. Trimming removed 10 bases from V and 2 bases from J, with 14 bases in between. CDR1 is MNHNS, CDR2 SASEGT, per germline.

V usage is TRBV4-1 and J usage is TRBJ2-3; 14 bases align to TRBD2. Trimming removed 6 bases from V and 6 bases from J; junction bases left unmatched: 8. This CDR3 spans 16 amino acids. CDR1 MGHRA and CDR2 YSYEKL come from the germline V gene. CDR3 sequence reads: CASREAGLAGVDTQYF. Written as DNA, the CDR3 is TGCGCCAGCAGGGAAGCGGGACTAGCGGGAGTGGATACGCAGTATTTT.

With regard to this clonotype: At one of its ends the junction is not consistent with the germline gene, which may arise from a read error. This chain links TRBV3-1 with TRBJ1-1; tentatively, D is TRBD1 (5 bases). Germline-derived CDR1 and CDR2 are LGHDT and YNNKEL (reference sequence). The length of the CDR3 is 15 residues. The CDR3 nucleotides read TGTGCCACCAGCCAAGCTGACAGCCCGAACACTGAAGCTTTCTTT. Amino acids: CATSQADSPNTEAFF. Drawing the rest from reference TRBV3-1 and TRBJ1-1, the complete variable domain is DTAVSQTPKYLVTQMGNDKSIKCEQNLGHDTMYWYKQDSKKFLKIMFSYNNKELIINETVPNRFSPKSPDKAHLNLHINSLELGDSAVYFCATSQADSPNTEAFFGQGTRLTVV.

There are a few counts of this clonotype. The chain uses TRBV12-3 or TRBV12-4 and TRBJ2-5; 9 bases match TRBD2. This CDR3 comprises 15 residues. Trimming cost V 4 bases and J 3 bases; bases outside gene matches: 6. The CDR3 nucleotides are TGTGCCAGCAGTTCATTACTAGCGGGTGAAGAGACCCAGTACTTC. Translating it yields CASSSLLAGEETQYF.

This clonotype was counted ten times or more. The chain uses TRBV12-3 or TRBV12-4 and TRBJ2-3, with D unclear. Trimming left V 2 bases short and J 3 bases short, with 3 bases between. The CDR3 extends over 12 amino acids. CDR3 nucleotides: TGTGCCAGCAGTTTAATTACAGATACGCAGTATTTT. Protein sequence: CASSLITDTQYF.

This clonotype turned up a few times. This rearrangement joins TRBV5-1 to TRBJ2-1, with TRBD1 matching 10 bases. The germline gives CDR1 SGHRS, CDR2 YFSETQ. V was clipped by 4 bases and J by 8 bases; unmatched bases: 3. CDR3 length: 13 amino acids. Here the CDR3 DNA reads TGCGCCAGCAGCCGGGACAGGGGACATGAGCAGTTCTTC. It codes for CASSRDRGHEQFF.

The sample holds many counts of this clonotype. V usage is TRBV4-2 and J usage is TRBJ1-2; no firm D call. CDR3 size: 14 residues. The V end was cut by 1 base, the J end by 4 bases, with 10 bases between. Germline V gives CDR1 LGHNA, CDR2 YNFKEQ. The CDR3: CASSQVEARYGYTF. Written as DNA, the CDR3 is TGTGCCAGCAGCCAAGTTGAGGCCCGCTATGGCTACACCTTC.

The chain uses TRBV29-1 and TRBJ2-6; D gene ambiguous. V was cut by 7 bases and J by 0 bases, with 13 bases left in between. This CDR3 has 15 residues. CDR1 SQVTM and CDR2 ANQGSEA come from the germline V gene. The CDR3 here is CSASQPFSGANVLTF. In DNA form, the CDR3 reads TGCAGCGCGTCCCAACCGTTCTCTGGGGCCAACGTCCTGACTTTC.

This clonotype showed up just a few times. The rearrangement links TRBV6-1 to TRBJ2-2; TRBD2 might be the D (7 bases). This CDR3 has 15 amino acids. CDR1 and CDR2 from the germline V gene are MNHNS and SASEGT. The ends were cut back, 6 bases at V and 0 bases at J, with 11 bases in the middle. The CDR3: CASRSGGANTGELFF. In DNA form, the CDR3 reads TGTGCCAGCAGGTCGGGGGGCGCGAACACCGGGGAGCTGTTTTTT.